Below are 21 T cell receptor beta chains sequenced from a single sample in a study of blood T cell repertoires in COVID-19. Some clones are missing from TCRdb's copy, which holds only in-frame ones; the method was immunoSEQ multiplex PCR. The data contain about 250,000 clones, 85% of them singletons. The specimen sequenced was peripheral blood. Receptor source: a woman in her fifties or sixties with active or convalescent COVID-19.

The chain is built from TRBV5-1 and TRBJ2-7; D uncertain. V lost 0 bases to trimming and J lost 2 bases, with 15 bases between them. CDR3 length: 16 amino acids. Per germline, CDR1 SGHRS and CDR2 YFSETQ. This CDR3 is CASSLGLSIATYEQYF. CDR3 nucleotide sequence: TGCGCCAGCAGCTTGGGACTTTCGATTGCAACCTACGAGCAGTACTTC. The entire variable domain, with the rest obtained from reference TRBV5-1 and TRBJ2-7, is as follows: KAGVTQTPRYLIKTRGQQVTLSCSPISGHRSVSWYQQTPGQGLQFLFEYFSETQRNKGNFPGRFSGRQFSNSRSEMNVSTLELGDSALYLCASSLGLSIATYEQYFGPGTRLTVT.

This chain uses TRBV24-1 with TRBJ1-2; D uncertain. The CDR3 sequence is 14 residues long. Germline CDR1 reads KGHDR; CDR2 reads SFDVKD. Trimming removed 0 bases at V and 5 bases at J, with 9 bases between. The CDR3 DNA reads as TGTGCCACCAGTGATTTGGAGGGAAATTATGGCTACACCTTC. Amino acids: CATSDLEGNYGYTF.

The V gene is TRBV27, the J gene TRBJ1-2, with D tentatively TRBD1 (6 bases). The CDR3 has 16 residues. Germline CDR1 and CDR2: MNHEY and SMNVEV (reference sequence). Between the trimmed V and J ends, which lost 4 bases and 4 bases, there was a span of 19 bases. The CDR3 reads CASSSDQQGVSYGYTF. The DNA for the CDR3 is TGTGCCAGCAGTTCCGACCAACAGGGCGTCTCCTATGGCTACACCTTC.

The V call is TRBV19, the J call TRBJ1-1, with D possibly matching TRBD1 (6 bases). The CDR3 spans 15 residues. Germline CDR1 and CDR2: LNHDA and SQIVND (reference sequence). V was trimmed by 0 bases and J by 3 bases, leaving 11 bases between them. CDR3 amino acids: CASSIDPGDDTEAFF. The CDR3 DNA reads TGTGCCAGTAGTATAGATCCAGGGGACGACACTGAAGCTTTCTTT.

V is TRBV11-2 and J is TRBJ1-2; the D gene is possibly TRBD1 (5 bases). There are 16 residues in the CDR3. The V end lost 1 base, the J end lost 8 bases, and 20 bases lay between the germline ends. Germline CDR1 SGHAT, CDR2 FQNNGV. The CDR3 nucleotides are TGTGCCAGCAGCTTAGGTGGAGGGGTTACAGTTATCGGCTACACCTTC. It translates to CASSLGGGVTVIGYTF.

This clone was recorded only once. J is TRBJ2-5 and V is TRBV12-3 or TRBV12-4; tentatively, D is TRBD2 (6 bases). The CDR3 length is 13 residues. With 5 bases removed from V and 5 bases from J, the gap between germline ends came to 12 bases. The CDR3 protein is CASSPGGVETQYF. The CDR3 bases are TGTGCCAGCAGTCCTGGAGGGGTTGAGACCCAGTACTTC.

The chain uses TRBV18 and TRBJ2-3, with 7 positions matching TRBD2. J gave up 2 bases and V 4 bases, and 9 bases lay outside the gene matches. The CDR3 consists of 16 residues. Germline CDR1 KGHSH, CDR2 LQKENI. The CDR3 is CASSLVGGGNTDTQYF. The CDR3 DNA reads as TGTGCCAGCTCACTCGTCGGCGGGGGAAACACAGATACGCAGTATTTT.

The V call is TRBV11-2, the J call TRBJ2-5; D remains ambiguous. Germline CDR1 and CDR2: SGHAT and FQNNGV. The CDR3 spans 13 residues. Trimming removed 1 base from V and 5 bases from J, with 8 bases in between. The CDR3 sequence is CASSLAFGETQYF. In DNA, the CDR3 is TGTGCCAGCAGCTTAGCGTTCGGTGAGACCCAGTACTTC.

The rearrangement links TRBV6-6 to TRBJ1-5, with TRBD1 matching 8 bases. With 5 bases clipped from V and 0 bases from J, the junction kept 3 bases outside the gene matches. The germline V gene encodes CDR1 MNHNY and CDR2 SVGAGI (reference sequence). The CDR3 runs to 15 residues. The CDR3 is CASSTTGVSNQPQHF. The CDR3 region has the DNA TGTGCCAGCAGTACGACAGGGGTTAGCAATCAGCCCCAGCATTTT.

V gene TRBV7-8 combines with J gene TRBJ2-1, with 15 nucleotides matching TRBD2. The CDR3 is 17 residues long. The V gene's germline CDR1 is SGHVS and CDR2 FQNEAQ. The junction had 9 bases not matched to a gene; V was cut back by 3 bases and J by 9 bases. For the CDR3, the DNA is TGTGCCAGCAGCTTCTCCCCCCAGGGACTAGCGGGGGGTGAGCAGTTCTTC. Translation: CASSFSPQGLAGGEQFF.

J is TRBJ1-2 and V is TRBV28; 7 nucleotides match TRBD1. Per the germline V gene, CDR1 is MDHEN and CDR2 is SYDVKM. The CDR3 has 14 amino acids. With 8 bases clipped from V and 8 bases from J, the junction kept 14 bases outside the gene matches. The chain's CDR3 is CASSTGQIRSGYTF. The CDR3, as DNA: TGTGCCAGCTCCACGGGACAGATTAGATCGGGCTACACCTTC.

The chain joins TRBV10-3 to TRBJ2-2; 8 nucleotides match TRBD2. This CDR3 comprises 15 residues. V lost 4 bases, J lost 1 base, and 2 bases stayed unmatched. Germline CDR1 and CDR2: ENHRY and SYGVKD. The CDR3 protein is CAISVAGGNTGELFF. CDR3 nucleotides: TGTGCCATCAGTGTTGCGGGGGGGAACACCGGGGAGCTGTTTTTT.

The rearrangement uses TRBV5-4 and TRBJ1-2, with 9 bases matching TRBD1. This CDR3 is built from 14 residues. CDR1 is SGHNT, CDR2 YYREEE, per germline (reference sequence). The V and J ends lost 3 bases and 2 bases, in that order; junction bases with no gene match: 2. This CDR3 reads CASSWTGENYGYTF. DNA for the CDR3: TGTGCCAGCAGCTGGACAGGGGAAAACTATGGCTACACCTTC.

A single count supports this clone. The DNA for the CDR3 is TGTGCCAGCAGCTTAAGGACAGCGAGGGGGAATGAGCAGTTCTTC. This sequence encodes CASSLRTARGNEQFF. V usage is TRBV7-6 and J usage is TRBJ2-1; D is perhaps TRBD1 (6 bases). The CDR3 is 15 residues long. V was trimmed by 2 bases and J by 7 bases, leaving 15 bases between them. Germline V CDR1 and CDR2: SGHVS, FNYEAQ.

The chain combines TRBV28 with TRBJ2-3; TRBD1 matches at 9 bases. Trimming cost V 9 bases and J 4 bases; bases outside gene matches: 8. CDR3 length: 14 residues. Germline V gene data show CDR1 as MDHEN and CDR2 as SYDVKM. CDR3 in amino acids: CASRTGTGSDTQYF. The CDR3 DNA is TGTGCCAGTCGCACCGGGACAGGGTCAGATACGCAGTATTTT.

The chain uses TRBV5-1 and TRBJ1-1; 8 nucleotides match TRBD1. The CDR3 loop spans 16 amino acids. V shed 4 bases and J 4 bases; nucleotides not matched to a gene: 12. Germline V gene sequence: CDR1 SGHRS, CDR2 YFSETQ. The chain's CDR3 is CASSPTWQGAGTEAFF. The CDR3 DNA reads TGCGCCAGCAGCCCTACTTGGCAGGGGGCAGGCACTGAAGCTTTCTTT.

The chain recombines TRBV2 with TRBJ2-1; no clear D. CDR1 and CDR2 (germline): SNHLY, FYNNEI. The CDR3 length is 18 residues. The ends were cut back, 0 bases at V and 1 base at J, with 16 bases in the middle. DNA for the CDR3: TGTGCCAGCAGTGAAGCTTTCCCGGAGAAAGGATCCTACAATGAGCAGTTCTTC. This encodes CASSEAFPEKGSYNEQFF.

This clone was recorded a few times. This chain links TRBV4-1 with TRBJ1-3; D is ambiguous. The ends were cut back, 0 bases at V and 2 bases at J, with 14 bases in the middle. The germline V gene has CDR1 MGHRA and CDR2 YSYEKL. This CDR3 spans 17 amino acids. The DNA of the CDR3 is TGCGCCAGCAGCCAAGATCCGGACGGAGGCGCTGGAAACACCATATATTTT. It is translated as CASSQDPDGGAGNTIYF.

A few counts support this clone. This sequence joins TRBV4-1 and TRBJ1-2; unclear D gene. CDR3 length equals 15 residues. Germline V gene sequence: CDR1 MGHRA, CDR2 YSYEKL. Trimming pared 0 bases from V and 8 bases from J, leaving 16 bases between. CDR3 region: CASSQDLNKSGGYTF. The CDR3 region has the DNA TGCGCCAGCAGCCAAGATCTCAATAAATCGGGGGGCTACACCTTC.

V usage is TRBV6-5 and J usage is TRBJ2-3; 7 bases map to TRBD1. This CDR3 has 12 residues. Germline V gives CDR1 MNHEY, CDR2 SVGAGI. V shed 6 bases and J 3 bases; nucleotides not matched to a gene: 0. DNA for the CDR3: TGTGCCAGCAGGGGACAGACAGATACGCAGTATTTT. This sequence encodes CASRGQTDTQYF.

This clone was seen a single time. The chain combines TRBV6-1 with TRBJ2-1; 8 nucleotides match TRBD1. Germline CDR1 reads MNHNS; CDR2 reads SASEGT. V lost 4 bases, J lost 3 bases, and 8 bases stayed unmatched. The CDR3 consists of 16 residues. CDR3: CASSGTGQGLYNEQFF. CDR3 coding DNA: TGTGCCAGCAGTGGAACAGGACAGGGACTCTACAATGAGCAGTTCTTC.